The 28 T cell receptor beta chains reported below all come from one sample, sequenced in a study of T cell changes during pregnancy in multiple sclerosis. The protocol was immunoSEQ multiplex PCR, while the TCRdb copy is restricted to in-frame clones and leaves out a portion. The sample lists more than 85,000 clones, around nine tenths seen once, with approximately 1.2% in the top ten. Material: peripheral blood, obtained in the second trimester of pregnancy. The receptor set was obtained from a female donor with multiple sclerosis, enrolled in a pregnancy study.

This chain uses TRBV30 with TRBJ1-6; D might be TRBD1 (5 bases). The ends were cut back, 5 bases at V and 7 bases at J, with 15 bases in the middle. Per germline, CDR1 GTSNPN and CDR2 SVGIG (reference sequence). The CDR3 totals 14 residues. The chain's CDR3 is CAWDPGRENSPLHF. As DNA, the CDR3 is TGTGCCTGGGACCCTGGCAGGGAAAATTCACCCCTCCACTTT.

The V and J genes are TRBV6-5 and TRBJ2-1, with 10 positions matching TRBD1. The CDR3 is 14 amino acids. Losses at the gene ends were 6 bases for V and 7 bases for J; bases not matched to a gene: 6. CDR1 and CDR2 (germline): MNHEY, SVGAGI. CDR3 in DNA: TGTGCCAGCAGCGGGACAGGGGTGAGGAATGAGCAGTTCTTC. Translated, it gives CASSGTGVRNEQFF.

The rearrangement joins TRBV7-7 to TRBJ2-5, with D possibly TRBD1 on 5 matching bases. Germline CDR1 reads SSHAT; CDR2 reads FNYEAQ (reference sequence). The CDR3 has 15 amino acids. The V and J ends lost 1 base and 1 base respectively, with 10 bases between them. This CDR3 reads CASSLGVGVQETQYF. The DNA for the CDR3 is TGTGCCAGCAGCTTAGGTGTAGGGGTCCAAGAGACCCAGTACTTC. Using reference TRBV7-7 and TRBJ2-5 for the parts outside the CDR3, the full variable domain is GAGVSQSPRYKVTKRGQDVTLRCDPISSHATLYWYQQALGQGPEFLTYFNYEAQPDKSGLPSDRFSAERPEGSISTLTIQRTEQRDSAMYRCASSLGVGVQETQYFGPGTRLLVL.

The gene calls are TRBV7-3 and TRBJ2-2; the match to TRBD2 covers 12 bases. With V trimmed by 10 bases and J by 4 bases, 4 bases remained unmatched. The CDR3 totals 14 residues. Germline loops: CDR1 SGHTA, CDR2 FQGTGA. CDR3 residues: CATGTSGFTGELFF. CDR3 DNA: TGTGCCACAGGGACTAGCGGGTTCACCGGGGAGCTGTTTTTT.

The J gene is TRBJ1-5, the V gene TRBV5-5, with D hard to call. Germline V gene sequence: CDR1 SGHKS, CDR2 YYEKEE (reference sequence). The ends were cut back, 1 base at V and 4 bases at J, with 6 bases in the middle. CDR3 size: 13 residues. CDR3 in DNA: TGTGCCAGCAGCTTGACCCTAAATCAGCCCCAGCATTTT. Translation: CASSLTLNQPQHF.

The gene calls are TRBV5-1 and TRBJ1-2; tentative D call: TRBD1 (5 bases). This CDR3 has 16 residues. Germline assignment: CDR1 SGHRS and CDR2 YFSETQ. Trimming took off 1 base at V and 3 bases at J, with 16 bases between the two ends. As DNA, the CDR3 is TGCGCCAGCAGCTTGTTGGGGGGAGCCCTCGACTATGGCTACACCTTC. Encoded protein: CASSLLGGALDYGYTF. Based on the CDR3 plus reference TRBV5-1 and TRBJ1-2, the full variable domain is KAGVTQTPRYLIKTRGQQVTLSCSPISGHRSVSWYQQTPGQGLQFLFEYFSETQRNKGNFPGRFSGRQFSNSRSEMNVSTLELGDSALYLCASSLLGGALDYGYTFGSGTRLTVV.

The V gene is TRBV11-3, the J gene TRBJ2-6; TRBD2 aligns across 15 bases. V was pared by 4 bases and J by 3 bases, with 4 bases of the junction left unmatched. Germline loops: CDR1 SGHNT, CDR2 YENEEA. The CDR3 spans 18 residues. The CDR3 spells CASSSGLAGGFGANVLTF. The CDR3 nucleotides read TGTGCCAGCAGCTCCGGACTAGCGGGGGGGTTTGGGGCCAACGTCCTGACTTTC.

The rearrangement links TRBV11-2 to TRBJ2-7, with 7 nucleotides matching TRBD2. This CDR3 has 13 amino acids. The ends lost 4 bases at V and 6 bases at J; junction bases unmatched: 6. CDR1 and CDR2 from the germline V gene are SGHAT and FQNNGV. The CDR3 nucleotides are TGTGCCAGCAGCTACGGGGGGTGGGCCGAGCAGTACTTC. Its translation is CASSYGGWAEQYF.

This rearrangement joins TRBV2 to TRBJ2-5; D might be TRBD1 (6 bases). The V and J ends lost 5 bases and 4 bases respectively, with 17 bases between them. Looked up from germline, CDR1 is SNHLY and CDR2 is FYNNEI. The CDR3 length is 15 residues. The CDR3 here is CASSLDPSRGETQYF. CDR3 DNA: TGTGCCAGCAGTCTGGACCCTAGCAGGGGAGAGACCCAGTACTTC.

The rearrangement links TRBV6-5 to TRBJ2-7; maybe TRBD2 (5 bases). The CDR3 spans 13 residues. With 3 bases removed from V and 6 bases from J, the gap between germline ends came to 12 bases. Germline V gives CDR1 MNHEY, CDR2 SVGAGI. The CDR3 is CASSYSSGSEQYF. The DNA of the CDR3 is TGTGCCAGCAGTTATAGTTCTGGGAGCGAGCAGTACTTC.

The chain uses TRBV5-1 and TRBJ2-7; the D gene is possibly TRBD1 (5 bases). CDR1 is SGHRS, CDR2 YFSETQ, per germline. Trimming pared 4 bases from V and 0 bases from J, leaving 14 bases between. The CDR3 runs 15 residues. The CDR3 nucleotides read TGCGCCAGCAGCCCTAGACAGATGAGCTCCTACGAGCAGTACTTC. It encodes CASSPRQMSSYEQYF.

This chain uses TRBV6-5 with TRBJ2-7; 7 bases align to TRBD2. CDR1 MNHEY and CDR2 SVGAGI come from the germline V gene. CDR3 length: 13 amino acids. The V segment lost 5 bases and the J segment 4 bases; nucleotides outside the gene matches: 5. In DNA, the CDR3 is TGTGCCAGCAGTCGGGCTAGCGGATACGAGCAGTACTTC. It specifies CASSRASGYEQYF.

The genes are TRBV19 and TRBJ2-2; 10 positions agree with TRBD1. The CDR3 consists of 15 residues. V was clipped by 9 bases and J by 5 bases; unmatched bases: 9. Per the germline V gene, CDR1 is LNHDA and CDR2 is SQIVND (reference sequence). The CDR3, as DNA: TGTGCCAGCAAACAAGGACAGGGGGTTACCGGGGAGCTGTTTTTT. This codes for CASKQGQGVTGELFF.

Regarding this clone: The junction differs from germline at one of its ends, possibly a read error. The rearrangement joins TRBV18 to TRBJ2-6; D is perhaps TRBD1 (5 bases). Looked up from germline, CDR1 is KGHSH and CDR2 is LQKENI. The length of the CDR3 is 16 residues. The CDR3 spells CASTPTAVSGANVLTF. CDR3 bases: TGTGCCAGCACACCGACAGCCGTTTCTGGGGCCAACGTCCTGACTTTC.

V usage is TRBV5-1 and J usage is TRBJ2-7, with D hard to call. With 1 base removed from V and 2 bases from J, the gap between germline ends came to 13 bases. The CDR3 covers 15 residues. Germline CDR1 SGHRS, CDR2 YFSETQ. The CDR3 DNA sequence: TGCGCCAGCAGCTTGTGGGCAGGCGATCCCTACGAGCAGTACTTC. Protein product: CASSLWAGDPYEQYF.

The V gene is TRBV30, the J gene TRBJ1-2; tentative D call: TRBD1 (6 bases). Trimming took off 0 bases at V and 5 bases at J, with 16 bases between the two ends. Per germline, CDR1 GTSNPN and CDR2 SVGIG (reference sequence). The CDR3 contains 15 residues. CDR3: CAWSVQAGVAYGYTF. DNA for the CDR3: TGTGCCTGGAGTGTACAGGCAGGGGTGGCGTATGGCTACACCTTC.

The chain joins TRBV6-5 to TRBJ1-1; tentative D call: TRBD1 (6 bases). The V gene lost 2 bases and the J gene lost 1 base, with 8 bases spanning the gap. The CDR3 length is 14 residues. The germline V gene has CDR1 MNHEY and CDR2 SVGAGI. CDR3 in amino acids: CASSYGQPNTEAFF. As DNA, the CDR3 is TGTGCCAGCAGTTACGGACAGCCGAACACTGAAGCTTTCTTT.

The V and J genes are TRBV5-4 and TRBJ2-7; 8 nucleotides align to TRBD1. V shed 3 bases, J shed 7 bases, and the junction held 9 bases outside the gene matches. Germline CDR1 is SGHNT and CDR2 is YYREEE (reference sequence). The CDR3 totals 14 residues. The CDR3 DNA reads as TGTGCCAGCAGCTGGACAGGGCAGAAACGGGAGCAGTACTTC. Protein product: CASSWTGQKREQYF.

The rearrangement uses TRBV9 and TRBJ2-1; 7 bases align to TRBD1. Germline lookup yields CDR1 SGDLS and CDR2 YYNGEE. The CDR3 length is 16 residues. V dropped 2 bases and J dropped 9; count of bases not matched to a gene: 14. In DNA form, the CDR3 reads TGTGCCAGCAGCGTTGGGGACAGAGCGCAGAGTGCTGAGCAGTTCTTC. This sequence encodes CASSVGDRAQSAEQFF.

The chain recombines TRBV6-1 with TRBJ1-5; 7 nucleotides match TRBD1. The CDR3 extends over 14 amino acids. Germline values: CDR1 MNHNS, CDR2 SASEGT. The V and J ends lost 8 bases and 7 bases, in that order; junction bases with no gene match: 11. The CDR3, as DNA: TGTGCCAGCGGCATCCGGACAGGTCCGCAGCCCCAGCATTTT. It translates to CASGIRTGPQPQHF.

V usage is TRBV2 and J usage is TRBJ2-7, with 7 bases fitting TRBD2. From germline, CDR1 is SNHLY and CDR2 FYNNEI. With V trimmed by 6 bases and J by 6 bases, 11 bases remained unmatched. CDR3 size: 14 residues. The CDR3 DNA sequence: TGTGCCAGCAGGGGAGCGGGATCCCCCCGCGAGCAGTACTTC. Its translation: CASRGAGSPREQYF.

The chain combines TRBV19 with TRBJ1-4; no definite D call. V lost 9 bases and J 0 bases, leaving 11 bases between the germline ends. CDR1 and CDR2 (germline): LNHDA, SQIVND (reference sequence). The CDR3 consists of 14 residues. The CDR3 here is CASSSRATNEKLFF. In DNA form, the CDR3 reads TGTGCCAGCAGCTCCCGGGCAACTAATGAAAAACTGTTTTTT.

This clone showed up just once. The V and J genes are TRBV11-2 and TRBJ2-4, with TRBD1 as a possible D gene (6 bases). CDR3 length equals 13 residues. The V and J ends lost 5 bases and 4 bases respectively, with 9 bases between them. Per the germline V gene, CDR1 is SGHAT and CDR2 is FQNNGV. The CDR3 DNA sequence: TGTGCCAGCAGCCCCGGGACAAAAAACATTCAGTACTTC. Protein sequence: CASSPGTKNIQYF.

The rearrangement links TRBV6-6 to TRBJ2-1, with 8 bases matching TRBD1. Trimming cost V 9 bases and J 5 bases; bases outside gene matches: 9. The CDR3 covers 14 residues. Germline lookup yields CDR1 MNHNY and CDR2 SVGAGI (reference sequence). The CDR3: CARVGGTGHNEQFF. As DNA, the CDR3 is TGTGCCAGGGTTGGAGGGACAGGACACAATGAGCAGTTCTTC.

V usage is TRBV4-1 and J usage is TRBJ2-7; 9 bases align to TRBD2. With 2 bases clipped from V and 4 bases from J, the junction kept 9 bases outside the gene matches. Germline CDR1 and CDR2: MGHRA and YSYEKL. CDR3 length: 16 residues. CDR3 sequence: CASSQISGRLFYEQYF. The CDR3 DNA is TGCGCCAGCAGCCAAATTAGCGGGAGATTGTTTTACGAGCAGTACTTC.

The V and J genes are TRBV2 and TRBJ2-5; 10 nucleotides agree with TRBD1. Germline CDR1 reads SNHLY; CDR2 reads FYNNEI. V dropped 5 bases and J dropped 6; count of bases not matched to a gene: 9. This CDR3 has 15 residues. This CDR3 reads CASSPRTGGIQTQYF. The CDR3 DNA reads as TGTGCCAGCAGTCCCCGGACAGGGGGGATCCAGACCCAGTACTTC. The full variable domain, completed using reference TRBV2 and TRBJ2-5, is EPEVTQTPSHQVTQMGQEVILRCVPISNHLYFYWYRQILGQKVEFLVSFYNNEISEKSEIFDDQFSVERPDGSNFTLKIRSTKLEDSAMYFCASSPRTGGIQTQYFGPGTRLLVL.

This chain links TRBV5-5 with TRBJ2-1; D may be TRBD1 (5 bases). The germline CDR1 and CDR2 sequences are SGHKS and YYEKEE (reference sequence). The CDR3 length is 16 residues. Between the trimmed V and J ends, which lost 0 bases and 6 bases, there was a span of 16 bases. CDR3 nucleotides: TGTGCCAGCAGCTTGGCCGCAGGGCTGAGGCTCAATGAGCAGTTCTTC. Its translation is CASSLAAGLRLNEQFF.

In its sample, this clone was seen a few times. The V gene is TRBV10-2, the J gene TRBJ1-2, with 7 bases lining up with TRBD1. The V gene's germline CDR1 is WSHSY and CDR2 SAAADI. The CDR3 consists of 13 residues. V lost 11 bases, J lost 6 bases, and 12 bases stayed unmatched. CDR3 region: CAVIQGPRHGYTF. CDR3 in DNA: TGCGCCGTAATACAGGGGCCTCGACATGGCTACACCTTC.